The 21 T cell receptor beta chains listed next were all sequenced from one sample in a study of shared clonotypes between healthy human individuals. Here immunoSEQ multiplex PCR was the method, and the copy in TCRdb shows in-frame clones only, minus some. The data show hundreds of thousands of clones, with more than 85% seen just once and around 24% held by the top ten. Naive-designated CD8 cells lacked CD45RO, were positively enriched for CCR7, and omitted terminally differentiated effector memory CD45RA+ cells. The sample comprised naive CD8+ T cells sorted from blood. Receptor source: a man younger than 45 in good health.

This chain connects TRBV10-1 to TRBJ1-5; D is possibly TRBD1 (6 bases). The CDR3 has 11 amino acids. The germline V gene has CDR1 WNHNN and CDR2 SYGVQD (reference sequence). Trimming cost V 11 bases and J 11 bases, with 16 bases left between them. CDR3 region: CARPYRAAQHF. The DNA for the CDR3 is TGCGCCCGGCCTTACAGGGCGGCCCAGCATTTT.

This chain joins TRBV29-1 and TRBJ1-4, with TRBD1 as a possible D gene (6 bases). CDR1 is SQVTM, CDR2 ANQGSEA, per germline. V gave up 0 bases and J gave up 7 bases, with 18 bases separating them. There are 16 residues in the CDR3. The CDR3 nucleotides are TGCAGCGTTGAAGAAGGATGGGCAGGGGTGGGTGAAAAACTGTTTTTT. It encodes CSVEEGWAGVGEKLFF. Combining the CDR3 with reference TRBV29-1 and TRBJ1-4 gives the whole variable domain SAVISQKPSRDICQRGTSLTIQCQVDSQVTMMFWYRQQPGQSLTLIATANQGSEATYESGFVIDKFPISRPNLTFSTLTVSNMSPEDSSIYLCSVEEGWAGVGEKLFFGSGTQLSVL.

The chain is built from TRBV11-2 and TRBJ2-3, with 10 bases matching TRBD2. Germline V gene lookup returns CDR1 SGHAT and CDR2 FQNNGV. The ends lost 1 base at V and 3 bases at J; junction bases unmatched: 7. The length of the CDR3 is 17 residues. As DNA, the CDR3 is TGTGCCAGCAGCTTAGCTGCTAGCGGGAGTTATACAGATACGCAGTATTTT. Translation: CASSLAASGSYTDTQYF.

V is TRBV5-6 and J is TRBJ2-7; the match to TRBD2 covers 8 bases. CDR1 SGHDT and CDR2 YYEEEE come from the germline V gene. J was trimmed by 0 bases and V by 3 bases; bases with no gene match: 5. The CDR3 runs 15 residues. DNA for the CDR3: TGTGCCAGCAGCTCCCGAGCGGGAGCCTCCTACGAGCAGTACTTC. Translating gives CASSSRAGASYEQYF.

For this clone: Other DNA sequences within the sample encode an identical CDR3. The gene calls are TRBV6-5 and TRBJ2-1; 7 positions match TRBD2. The CDR3 loop spans 15 amino acids. CDR1 and CDR2 from the germline V gene are MNHEY and SVGAGI. The V and J ends lost 1 base and 5 bases, in that order; junction bases with no gene match: 5. As DNA, the CDR3 is TGTGCCAGCAGTTACTGGGCTAGCGGAGACAATGAGCAGTTCTTC. Translating gives CASSYWASGDNEQFF.

This clone was seen more than once but under ten times. This chain joins TRBV29-1 and TRBJ2-7; the D is unclear. The CDR3 extends over 11 amino acids. CDR1 and CDR2 from the germline V gene are SQVTM and ANQGSEA. V was trimmed by 6 bases and J by 4 bases, leaving 10 bases between them. In nucleotides, the CDR3 is TGCAGCGTGACGAGTTTTTACGAGCAGTACTTC. Its protein product is CSVTSFYEQYF.

This clone was found once. This sequence joins TRBV27 and TRBJ2-1; tentatively, D is TRBD2 (6 bases). The germline V gene has CDR1 MNHEY and CDR2 SMNVEV (reference sequence). The CDR3 spans 15 residues. V lost 0 bases and J lost 9, with 15 bases in between. CDR3 in amino acids: CASSLSGSWFVEQFF. As DNA, the CDR3 is TGTGCCAGCAGTTTATCCGGGAGCTGGTTCGTTGAGCAGTTCTTC.

A word on this clone: The same CDR3 also results from other DNA sequences found in this sample. The J gene is TRBJ2-7, the V gene TRBV2; 7 positions match TRBD2. Germline lookup yields CDR1 SNHLY and CDR2 FYNNEI. With V trimmed by 9 bases and J by 4 bases, 3 bases remained unmatched. The CDR3 length is 11 residues. The CDR3 region is CASSGGYEQYF. The CDR3 nucleotides read TGTGCCAGTTCGGGGGGATACGAGCAGTACTTC.

The chain links TRBV5-6 to TRBJ2-7; 10 nucleotides align to TRBD1. The CDR3 runs to 14 residues. Looked up from germline, CDR1 is SGHDT and CDR2 is YYEEEE. Losses at the gene ends were 3 bases for V and 3 bases for J; bases not matched to a gene: 3. CDR3: CASSWDRGHYEQYF. Here the CDR3 DNA reads TGTGCCAGCAGCTGGGACAGGGGTCACTACGAGCAGTACTTC.

The chain has TRBV5-5 and TRBJ2-1; either TRBD1 or TRBD2 may fit D (5 bases each). Germline V CDR1 and CDR2: SGHKS, YYEKEE (reference sequence). Trimming pared 1 base from V and 8 bases from J, leaving 19 bases between. This CDR3 region has 16 residues. The chain's CDR3 is CASSLWQGVKWDEQFF. The CDR3 DNA follows: TGTGCCAGCAGCTTGTGGCAGGGAGTGAAATGGGATGAGCAGTTCTTC.

The CDR3 loop is CASSWGAGELFF. DNA of the CDR3: TGTGCCAGCAGCTGGGGGGCCGGGGAGCTGTTTTTT. V usage is TRBV7-6 and J usage is TRBJ2-2, with a tentative D call TRBD2 (6 bases). The germline V gene encodes CDR1 SGHVS and CDR2 FNYEAQ. This CDR3 is built from 12 residues. V dropped 4 bases and J dropped 6 bases, with 6 bases sitting between them.

The chain carries TRBV7-9 and TRBJ2-6, with 7 bases identical to TRBD2. Germline assignment: CDR1 SEHNR and CDR2 FQNEAQ (reference sequence). V shed 8 bases, J shed 2 bases, and the junction held 6 bases outside the gene matches. The CDR3 consists of 15 residues. CDR3 region: CASWGGEPGANVLTF. CDR3 bases: TGTGCCAGCTGGGGGGGGGAACCTGGGGCCAACGTCCTGACTTTC.

The chain combines TRBV27 with TRBJ2-7, with 7 bases aligning to TRBD2. Trimming at V came to 3 bases and at J to 4 bases, leaving 9 bases not matched to a gene. The CDR3 sequence is 15 residues long. Germline V gene sequence: CDR1 MNHEY, CDR2 SMNVEV (reference sequence). The CDR3: CASSLTGGPGYEQYF. The CDR3 coding sequence is TGTGCCAGCAGTTTGACGGGAGGCCCGGGGTACGAGCAGTACTTC.

The gene calls are TRBV29-1 and TRBJ2-7; D may be TRBD1 (6 bases). Germline-derived CDR1 and CDR2 are SQVTM and ANQGSEA. This CDR3 is built from 12 residues. V was clipped by 6 bases and J by 1 base, with 10 bases between them. CDR3 loop: CSVLTGSYEQYF. The DNA of the CDR3 is TGCAGCGTCCTTACAGGGTCCTACGAGCAGTACTTC.

The J gene is TRBJ1-1, the V gene TRBV10-2, with D perhaps TRBD1 (5 bases). This CDR3 is built from 13 residues. Germline-derived CDR1 and CDR2 are WSHSY and SAAADI. V lost 1 base and J lost 5, with 8 bases in between. The CDR3 region is CASSEWGATEAFF. DNA of the CDR3: TGCGCCAGCAGTGAGTGGGGCGCAACTGAAGCTTTCTTT.

The V gene is TRBV7-9, the J gene TRBJ2-1, with TRBD2 identical over 8 bases. Germline trimming cut 9 bases from V and 12 bases from J; bases unmatched to any gene: 10. The length of the CDR3 is 12 residues. Germline loops: CDR1 SEHNR, CDR2 FQNEAQ (reference sequence). The CDR3, as DNA: TGTGCCAGTAGCGGGAAGGAAGTGGGGCAGTTCTTC. This translates into CASSGKEVGQFF.

This clone was seen once. The chain uses TRBV9 and TRBJ2-5; TRBD2 matches 8 bases. Germline CDR1 and CDR2: SGDLS and YYNGEE. Trimming took 4 bases from V and 1 from J; bases not matched to a gene: 6. The CDR3 consists of 15 residues. The CDR3 spells CASSLSGIPQETQYF. Here the CDR3 DNA reads TGTGCCAGCAGCCTTAGCGGGATCCCCCAAGAGACCCAGTACTTC.

This chain's CDR3 is CSVGSGVATEAFF. The CDR3 bases are TGCAGCGTTGGATCCGGAGTTGCAACTGAAGCTTTCTTT. The chain recombines TRBV29-1 with TRBJ1-1; D uncertain. This CDR3 contains 13 residues. V lost 4 bases and J lost 5, with 14 bases in between. Germline-derived CDR1 and CDR2 are SQVTM and ANQGSEA.

This chain uses TRBV11-2 with TRBJ2-7; 7 positions match TRBD1. Germline CDR1 SGHAT, CDR2 FQNNGV. After removal of 6 bases from V and 0 bases from J, the junction contained 2 bases not matched to a gene. The CDR3 has 13 amino acids. The CDR3 region is CASRGQDSYEQYF. CDR3 bases: TGTGCCAGCAGAGGACAGGACTCCTACGAGCAGTACTTC.

The chain combines TRBV29-1 with TRBJ2-2; D perhaps matches TRBD2 (6 bases). The CDR3 covers 13 residues. The V end lost 7 bases, the J end lost 2 bases, and 11 bases lay between the germline ends. The germline gives CDR1 SQVTM, CDR2 ANQGSEA. The CDR3 region has the DNA TGCAGCGCCGCCGGGACTAACACCGGGGAGCTGTTTTTT. The encoded protein is CSAAGTNTGELFF.

This clone was counted a single time. The V call is TRBV5-1, the J call TRBJ1-1, with TRBD1 as a possible D gene (6 bases). Trimming shortened V by 5 bases and J by 4 bases, and 18 bases separated the two germline ends. Germline CDR1 is SGHRS and CDR2 is YFSETQ. The CDR3 length is 15 residues. CDR3 nucleotide sequence: TGCGCCAGCAGATTCAAACAGGGAGGTCGCACTGAAGCTTTCTTT. This codes for CASRFKQGGRTEAFF.